What follows are 26 T cell receptor beta chains derived from one specimen sequenced in a study of T cell responses to AZD1222 COVID-19 vaccine. Here immunoSEQ multiplex PCR was the method, and the copy in TCRdb shows in-frame clones only, minus some. Of 90,000 to 120,000 clones listed, 80% to 95% are singletons. This specimen was peripheral blood, taken on day 0 of AZD1222 vaccination. These receptors all come from an adult in good health.

The V call is TRBV28, the J call TRBJ2-2; D gene unclear. Trimming cost V 4 bases and J 4 bases, with 16 bases left between them. Germline CDR1 is MDHEN and CDR2 is SYDVKM. This CDR3 is 16 amino acids long. The chain's CDR3 is CASSWEVRVGTGELFF. DNA for the CDR3: TGTGCCAGCAGTTGGGAAGTCCGGGTAGGCACCGGGGAGCTGTTTTTT.

This chain uses TRBV7-7 with TRBJ2-2, with 7 positions matching TRBD1. The germline V gene encodes CDR1 SSHAT and CDR2 FNYEAQ (reference sequence). The junction had 3 bases not matched to a gene; V was cut back by 1 base and J by 4 bases. This CDR3 is built from 15 residues. CDR3 region: CASSLGRQGTGELFF. CDR3 in DNA: TGTGCCAGCAGCTTAGGGAGACAGGGCACCGGGGAGCTGTTTTTT.

This chain connects TRBV7-9 to TRBJ1-5, with D uncertain. The CDR3 loop spans 13 amino acids. V lost 2 bases and J lost 6, with 8 bases in between. The germline gives CDR1 SEHNR, CDR2 FQNEAQ (reference sequence). The CDR3 is CASSLSAAQPQHF. In DNA, the CDR3 is TGTGCCAGCAGCTTAAGTGCGGCTCAGCCCCAGCATTTT.

For the CDR3, the DNA is TGTGCCATCAGTGATTTAGTCAGCTCTGGAAACACCATATATTTT. Its translation: CAISDLVSSGNTIYF. The rearrangement uses TRBV10-3 and TRBJ1-3; D is undetermined. The CDR3 length is 15 residues. Germline values: CDR1 ENHRY, CDR2 SYGVKD. Trimming stripped 3 bases from V and 0 bases from J, with 9 bases between.

This sequence joins TRBV9 and TRBJ1-1, with 8 bases matching TRBD1. CDR3 size: 13 residues. After removal of 2 bases from V and 11 bases from J, the junction contained 8 bases not matched to a gene. Germline V gene sequence: CDR1 SGDLS, CDR2 YYNGEE. The CDR3 nucleotides read TGTGCCAGCAGCGTCACCCCGGACAGGGAGGCTTTCTTT. Protein: CASSVTPDREAFF.

The genes are TRBV9 and TRBJ2-1, with D perhaps matching TRBD1 (6 bases). The germline CDR1 and CDR2 sequences are SGDLS and YYNGEE. V was trimmed by 6 bases and J by 15 bases, leaving 22 bases between them. This CDR3 region has 13 residues. In DNA form, the CDR3 reads TGTGCCAGCACCCTCCGTGAAGGGACAAGGCTGTTCTTC. Its protein is CASTLREGTRLFF.

The chain links TRBV2 to TRBJ1-6; D is ambiguous. The CDR3 length is 12 residues. V was shortened by 8 bases and J by 5 bases, with 7 bases between the two germline ends. Germline V gene lookup returns CDR1 SNHLY and CDR2 FYNNEI. Here the CDR3 DNA reads TGTGCCAGCCGTTCAGATAATTCACCCCTCCACTTT. The encoded protein is CASRSDNSPLHF.

The chain carries TRBV7-2 and TRBJ2-3; D remains ambiguous. The V gene lost 1 base and the J gene lost 1 base, with 6 bases spanning the gap. Germline V gives CDR1 SGHTA, CDR2 FQGNSA. The CDR3 spans 14 residues. The CDR3 is CASSLGQGTDTQYF. In DNA form, the CDR3 reads TGTGCCAGCAGCTTAGGGCAGGGCACAGATACGCAGTATTTT. Combining the CDR3 with reference TRBV7-2 and TRBJ2-3 gives the whole variable domain GAGVSQSPSNKVTEKGKDVELRCDPISGHTALYWYRQSLGQGLEFLIYFQGNSAPDKSGLPSDRFSAERTGGSVSTLTIQRTQQEDSAVYLCASSLGQGTDTQYFGPGTRLTVL.

This clone was found a few times. This rearrangement joins TRBV6-5 to TRBJ1-2, with 8 bases matching TRBD1. CDR1 MNHEY and CDR2 SVGAGI come from the germline V gene. The CDR3 extends over 12 amino acids. Germline trimming cut 5 bases from V and 8 bases from J; bases unmatched to any gene: 4. CDR3 bases: TGTGCCAGCAGTATACAGGGGGGCGGCTACACCTTC. Protein product: CASSIQGGGYTF.

The gene calls are TRBV2 and TRBJ1-1; 7 bases fit TRBD1. The CDR3 is made up of 14 amino acids. V dropped 7 bases and J dropped 0; count of bases not matched to a gene: 5. Germline V gene lookup returns CDR1 SNHLY and CDR2 FYNNEI. Here the CDR3 reads CASTRDSMNTEAFF. CDR3 DNA: TGTGCCAGCACTAGGGACAGCATGAACACTGAAGCTTTCTTT.

The chain links TRBV27 to TRBJ2-2; weak D call: TRBD1 (6 bases). Germline assignment: CDR1 MNHEY and CDR2 SMNVEV (reference sequence). V lost 3 bases and J lost 3, with 14 bases in between. The CDR3 is made up of 16 amino acids. CDR3 loop: CASSFKGQIHTGELFF. The CDR3 bases are TGTGCCAGCAGTTTTAAAGGACAGATACACACCGGGGAGCTGTTTTTT.

This clone was seen once. The chain has TRBV11-3 and TRBJ2-7; 7 nucleotides align to TRBD1. V shed 5 bases and J 6 bases; nucleotides not matched to a gene: 7. This CDR3 comprises 13 residues. Per the germline V gene, CDR1 is SGHNT and CDR2 is YENEEA. CDR3 in amino acids: CASSARTGIEQYF. The CDR3 coding sequence is TGTGCCAGCAGCGCCAGGACAGGTATCGAGCAGTACTTC.

The chain has TRBV6-5 and TRBJ1-1; 7 bases are shared with TRBD1. Germline CDR1 and CDR2: MNHEY and SVGAGI. The CDR3 runs 16 residues. V was clipped by 0 bases and J by 1 base; unmatched bases: 5. The CDR3 coding sequence is TGTGCCAGCAGTTACTCTCGGAGACAGGGGAACACTGAAGCTTTCTTT. This codes for CASSYSRRQGNTEAFF.

V usage is TRBV11-3 and J usage is TRBJ1-1; D remains unclear. V was cut by 4 bases and J by 6 bases, with 12 bases left in between. Germline CDR1 reads SGHNT; CDR2 reads YENEEA. The CDR3 has 13 residues. CDR3 region: CASSSPRYPEAFF. As DNA, the CDR3 is TGTGCCAGCAGCTCCCCGCGGTACCCTGAAGCTTTCTTT.

The chain is built from TRBV3-1 (or the pseudogene TRBV3-2) and TRBJ1-1, with TRBD1 matching 8 bases. The germline V gene has CDR1 LGHDT and CDR2 YNNKEL (reference sequence). The junction had 9 bases not matched to a gene; V was cut back by 5 bases and J by 4 bases. This CDR3 spans 15 amino acids. The CDR3 DNA sequence: TGTGCCAGCAGCTCCAGGGGGCTAGTTTTCACTGAAGCTTTCTTT. This encodes CASSSRGLVFTEAFF.

In its sample, this clone was seen once. This sequence joins TRBV6-5 and TRBJ2-2; 10 bases fit TRBD1. Germline CDR1 and CDR2: MNHEY and SVGAGI. The CDR3 totals 15 residues. The V gene end was trimmed by 6 bases and the J gene end by 3 bases; junction bases not matched to a gene: 4. CDR3 bases: TGTGCCAGCAGGACAGGGGGCGCGGACACCGGGGAGCTGTTTTTT. It encodes CASRTGGADTGELFF.

The rearrangement joins TRBV12-3 or TRBV12-4 to TRBJ2-3; D is ambiguous. The CDR3 loop spans 13 amino acids. V lost 5 bases and J 10 bases, leaving 16 bases between the germline ends. The CDR3 DNA reads TGTGCCAGCAGTCCCCCCACCCGCGCCGCGCAGTATTTT. It codes for CASSPPTRAAQYF.

The chain links TRBV9 to TRBJ2-1; maybe TRBD2 (5 bases). Germline-derived CDR1 and CDR2 are SGDLS and YYNGEE. Trimming took off 4 bases at V and 9 bases at J, with 17 bases between the two ends. CDR3 length: 14 residues. The CDR3 sequence: CASSSFTSFGEQFF. The CDR3 coding sequence is TGTGCCAGCAGCTCGTTTACTAGTTTCGGTGAGCAGTTCTTC.

The rearrangement links TRBV5-6 to TRBJ2-5; 9 bases are a match to TRBD1. There are 15 residues in the CDR3. Germline values: CDR1 SGHDT, CDR2 YYEEEE. Trimming cost V 3 bases and J 5 bases; bases outside gene matches: 8. CDR3 in DNA: TGTGCCAGCAGCTCAGCGGGACAGGGCTGGGAGACCCAGTACTTC. It encodes CASSSAGQGWETQYF. The full variable domain, with the rest looked up from reference TRBV5-6 and TRBJ2-5, is DAGVTQSPTHLIKTRGQQVTLRCSPKSGHDTVSWYQQALGQGPQFIFQYYEEEERQRGNFPDRFSGHQFPNYSSELNVNALLLGDSALYLCASSSAGQGWETQYFGPGTRLLVL.

The chain uses TRBV6-1 and TRBJ1-1; no clear D gene. Trimming stripped 3 bases from V and 1 base from J, with 3 bases between. The germline V gene has CDR1 MNHNS and CDR2 SASEGT. The CDR3 has 12 residues. CDR3 region: CASSEGNTEAFF. The CDR3 DNA is TGTGCCAGCAGTGAGGGGAACACTGAAGCTTTCTTT.

The chain has TRBV30 and TRBJ2-5, with D maybe TRBD2 (6 bases). Germline V gives CDR1 GTSNPN, CDR2 SVGIG (reference sequence). The germline V and J ends were trimmed by 1 base and 2 bases, with 8 bases remaining between them. The CDR3 has 13 amino acids. CDR3: CAWSAGTQETQYF. For the CDR3, the DNA is TGTGCCTGGAGTGCCGGGACTCAAGAGACCCAGTACTTC.

V gene TRBV11-3 combines with J gene TRBJ2-5; D may be TRBD1 (6 bases). Per the germline V gene, CDR1 is SGHNT and CDR2 is YENEEA. The CDR3 consists of 13 residues. The V gene lost 4 bases and the J gene lost 4 bases, with 10 bases spanning the gap. CDR3: CASSWGQIETQYF. CDR3 coding DNA: TGTGCCAGCAGCTGGGGACAAATAGAGACCCAGTACTTC.

The chain combines TRBV11-2 with TRBJ1-4; 7 bases are shared with TRBD1. The CDR3 totals 12 residues. V was pared by 3 bases and J by 13 bases, with 5 bases of the junction left unmatched. CDR1 and CDR2 from the germline V gene are SGHAT and FQNNGV. In DNA, the CDR3 is TGTGCCAGCAGCTTGGACAGGACAACACTGTTTTTT. This sequence encodes CASSLDRTTLFF.

V usage is TRBV27 and J usage is TRBJ2-7; possible D gene TRBD2, 5 bases. From germline, CDR1 is MNHEY and CDR2 SMNVEV (reference sequence). This CDR3 contains 18 residues. The V end lost 0 bases, the J end lost 0 bases, and 18 bases lay between the germline ends. The CDR3 loop reads CASSLSNVFRGPSYEQYF. CDR3 in DNA: TGTGCCAGCAGTTTATCGAATGTATTTCGAGGGCCCTCCTACGAGCAGTACTTC.

V gene TRBV23-1 combines with J gene TRBJ2-7; 8 bases align to TRBD1. TRBV23-1 is given ORF status, its function remaining uncertain. V trimming: 4 bases; J trimming: 2 bases; junction bases outside the gene matches: 7. CDR3 size: 15 residues. CDR3 loop: CASSPRTGIPYEQYF. CDR3 in DNA: TGCGCCAGCAGTCCCCGGACAGGGATACCCTACGAGCAGTACTTC.

V usage is TRBV5-5 and J usage is TRBJ2-3; a weak D match, TRBD2 (6 bases). V was clipped by 1 base and J by 1 base, with 13 bases between them. The CDR3 sequence is 16 residues long. Germline V gene sequence: CDR1 SGHKS, CDR2 YYEKEE (reference sequence). The CDR3 spells CASSLSGSLGTDTQYF. The CDR3 region has the DNA TGTGCCAGCAGCTTGTCCGGGAGCTTAGGCACAGATACGCAGTATTTT. Full variable domain (missing parts from reference TRBV5-5 and TRBJ2-3): DAGVTQSPTHLIKTRGQQVTLRCSPISGHKSVSWYQQVLGQGPQFIFQYYEKEERGRGNFPDRFSARQFPNYSSELNVNALLLGDSALYLCASSLSGSLGTDTQYFGPGTRLTVL.